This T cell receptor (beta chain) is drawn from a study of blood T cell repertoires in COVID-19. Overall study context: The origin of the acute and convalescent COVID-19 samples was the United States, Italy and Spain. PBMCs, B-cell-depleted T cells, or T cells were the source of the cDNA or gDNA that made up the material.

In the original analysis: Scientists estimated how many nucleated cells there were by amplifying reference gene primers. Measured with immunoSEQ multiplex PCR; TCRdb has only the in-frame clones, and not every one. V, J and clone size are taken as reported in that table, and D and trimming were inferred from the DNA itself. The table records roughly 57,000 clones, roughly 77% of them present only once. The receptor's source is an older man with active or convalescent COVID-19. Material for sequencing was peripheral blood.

The CDR3: CASSYQGGGDGYTF. CDR3 DNA sequence: TGTGCCAGCAGTTACCAGGGGGGCGGGGATGGCTACACCTTC. This chain links TRBV6-5 with TRBJ1-2; TRBD1 matches at 7 bases. CDR1 MNHEY and CDR2 SVGAGI come from the germline V gene. J gave up 6 bases and V 2 bases, and 6 bases lay outside the gene matches. This CDR3 has 14 amino acids.